This section outlines one T cell receptor beta chain sequence together with its context. Its cognate antigen is unknown. The sample originates from a study of tumor and adjacent non-tumor tissue in lung cancer. About the study: Stage I to III disease affected ten to eleven men and roughly five women aged roughly 31 to 80.

TCRbeta libraries were built with three rounds of nested PCR, modified from ARM-PCR. MiXCR, run by TCRdb on the multiplex PCR reads, gives a single entry per CDR3 protein. The table records tens of thousands of distinct CDR3 sequences, roughly 80% of them present only once. Overall study findings and caveats: Significantly higher TCR diversity was found in tumor than normal lung. Shorter survival was associated with higher TCR diversity in tumors.

The template was RNA from unsorted bulk tissue. The V gene lost 5 bases and the J gene lost 4 bases, with 27 bases spanning the gap. The CDR3 loop spans 17 amino acids. CDR1 is SQVTM and CDR2 is ANQGSEA in the germline V gene. This chain links TRBV29-1 with TRBJ2-7; possibly TRBD2 for D (6 bases). The sample comprised lung tumor tissue. This receptor was identified in a woman aged 45 to 65 with non-small cell lung cancer. The CDR3 loop reads CSVNPEARPGDTYEQYF. The CDR3 DNA is TGCAGCGTTAACCCCGAGGCCCGGCCGGGGGATACATACGAGCAGTACTTC.